This TCR beta chain was sequenced in a study of vaccination and CD4 T cells after COVID-19. Whole-study results and caveats: The median count of SARS-CoV-2-reactive clonotypes rose from 21 to 38, not significantly. Only relatively few convalescent patients were studied, and early post-infection timepoints were not analyzed.

In the case of this clonotype: Its target is unknown.

The treatment is: roughly nine-day PBMC culture with coronavirus spike peptide pools or control peptides (ViraFEST assay). Cell culture was performed with two million PBMCs per well in the presence of approximately 9.4 IU/ml IL-2 and roughly 9.7 ug/ml peptide pools. Sequence data for DNA of cultured CD4+ T cells were generated by the Oncomine TCR Beta short-read assay. TCRdb re-called the PCR reads with MiXCR, one entry per CDR3 protein. The top ten hold around 8% of the sample, which has more than 10,000 distinct CDR3 sequences, under 55% seen once. This CDR3 region has 14 residues. Trimming cost V 5 bases and J 8 bases; bases outside gene matches: 9. Germline lookup yields CDR1 SGHAT and CDR2 FQNNGV.

The input for sequencing was CD4+ T cells from blood, cultured in vitro, taken after SARS-CoV-2 vaccination. This rearrangement joins TRBV11-2 to TRBJ1-2; TRBD1 matches 9 bases. This sequence originates from a human donor who had recovered from COVID-19. CDR3 coding DNA: TGTGCCAGCAGCCCACGGACAGGGGTCGGAGGCTACACCTTC. It encodes CASSPRTGVGGYTF.